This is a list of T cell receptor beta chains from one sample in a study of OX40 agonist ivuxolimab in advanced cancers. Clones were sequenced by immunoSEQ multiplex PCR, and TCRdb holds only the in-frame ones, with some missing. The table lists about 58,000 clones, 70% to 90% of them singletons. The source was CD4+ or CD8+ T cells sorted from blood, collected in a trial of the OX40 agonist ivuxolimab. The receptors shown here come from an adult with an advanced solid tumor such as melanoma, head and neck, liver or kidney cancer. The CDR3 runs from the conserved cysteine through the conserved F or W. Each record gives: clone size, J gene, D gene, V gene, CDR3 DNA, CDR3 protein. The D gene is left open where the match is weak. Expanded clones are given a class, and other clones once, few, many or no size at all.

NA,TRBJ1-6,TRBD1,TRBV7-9,TGTGCCAGCACCACCCGACAGGGGGACAGGAGCTCCTATAATTCACCCCTCCACTTT,CASTTRQGDRSSYNSPLHF
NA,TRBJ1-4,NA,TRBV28,TGTGCCAGCAGTCTCGAGCCCAAAAAACTGTTTTTT,CASSLEPKKLFF
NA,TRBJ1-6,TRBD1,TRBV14,TGTGCCAGCAGCCAAGTTACAGGGGGGCCTTCACCCCTCCACTTT,CASSQVTGGPSPLHF
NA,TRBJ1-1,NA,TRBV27,TGTGCCAGCCAACTGACCGTTTTTAACACTGAAGCTTTCTTT,CASQLTVFNTEAFF
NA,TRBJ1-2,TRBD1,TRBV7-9,TGTGCCAGCAGCCCGGGACAGAACTATGGCTACACCTTC,CASSPGQNYGYTF
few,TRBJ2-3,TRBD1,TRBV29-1,TGCAGCGTTGAAGATACAGGGGGAAGCACAGATACGCAGTATTTT,CSVEDTGGSTDTQYF
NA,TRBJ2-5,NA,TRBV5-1,TGCGCCAGCAGCTCCTCTATACAAGAGACCCAGTACTTC,CASSSSIQETQYF
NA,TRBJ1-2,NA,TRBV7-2,TGTGCCAGCAGCTTATTCGGAGATTCTTCGCGTGGCTACACCTTC,CASSLFGDSSRGYTF
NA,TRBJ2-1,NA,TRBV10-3,TGTGCCATCAGTGGGGGGAGTGAGCAGTTCTTC,CAISGGSEQFF
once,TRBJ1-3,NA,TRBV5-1,TGCGCCAGCAGCTTTGAGGGGTTTATCTCTGGAAACACCATATATTTT,CASSFEGFISGNTIYF
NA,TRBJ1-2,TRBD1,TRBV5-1,TGCGCCAGCAGCTCCCAGCGGGACAGCGAAAACTATGGCTACACCTTC,CASSSQRDSENYGYTF
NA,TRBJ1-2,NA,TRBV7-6,TGTGCCAGCAGCTTAGGTAGTGGACAAGGGTACTATGGCTACACCTTC,CASSLGSGQGYYGYTF
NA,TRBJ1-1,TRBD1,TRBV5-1,TGCGCCAGCAGCTTGGTCCCGGGACAGGGGGGGTACACTGAAGCTTTCTTT,CASSLVPGQGGYTEAFF
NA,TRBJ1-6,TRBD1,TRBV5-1,TGCGCCAGCAGCATGGGACAGGGAGAATCACCCCTCCACTTT,CASSMGQGESPLHF
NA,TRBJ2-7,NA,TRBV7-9,TGTGCCAGCAGCTTAGCTGACAGGAGAACGTACGAGCAGTACTTC,CASSLADRRTYEQYF
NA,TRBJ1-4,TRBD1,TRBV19,TGTGCCAGTAGCCCCCCAAGCAGGGGGCAGAATGAAAAACTGTTTTTT,CASSPPSRGQNEKLFF
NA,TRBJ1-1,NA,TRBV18,TGTGCCAGCTCAACAGGGAAGATGAACACTGAAGCTTTCTTT,CASSTGKMNTEAFF